A single sample is the source of the 19 T cell receptor beta chains below, sequenced in a study of cytotoxic CD8 clonotypes in ibrutinib-treated CLL. Profiled with immunoSEQ multiplex PCR; TCRdb holds only in-frame clones, not every one. The table has over 200,000 clones, 60% to 80% seen once; the top ten hold 5.5% to 6%. The sample was PBMCs, taken after 12 months of ibrutinib treatment. These receptors all come from a human donor with chronic lymphocytic leukemia.

This clone showed up just a few times. The chain carries TRBV28 and TRBJ2-7, with 9 nucleotides matching TRBD1. The CDR3 totals 14 residues. Germline lookup yields CDR1 MDHEN and CDR2 SYDVKM. V was pared by 6 bases and J by 2 bases, with 5 bases of the junction left unmatched. The CDR3 nucleotides are TGTGCCAGCAGGACCGGGACAGGGCCCTACGAGCAGTACTTC. Translated, it gives CASRTGTGPYEQYF.

CDR3 bases: TGTGCCAGCAGCTTGGCGACGGAAGTTAACACTGAAGCTTTCTTT. This encodes CASSLATEVNTEAFF. The rearrangement uses TRBV5-6 and TRBJ1-1, with D unresolved. The CDR3 totals 15 residues. The V and J ends lost 0 bases and 2 bases respectively, with 11 bases between them. Germline V gene lookup returns CDR1 SGHDT and CDR2 YYEEEE.

This clone was detected many times. V usage is TRBV7-9 and J usage is TRBJ1-5; D perhaps matches TRBD1 (5 bases). The CDR3 is made up of 15 amino acids. V lost 6 bases and J lost 2, with 14 bases in between. CDR1 is SEHNR, CDR2 FQNEAQ, per germline (reference sequence). CDR3 DNA: TGTGCCAGCAGACCCGGGACCGCCGGCAATCAGCCCCAGCATTTT. Its protein product is CASRPGTAGNQPQHF.

The rearrangement links TRBV15 to TRBJ2-5; a weak D match, TRBD2 (6 bases). Trimming took off 0 bases at V and 4 bases at J, with 18 bases between the two ends. CDR1 and CDR2 (germline): LNHNV, YYDKDF (reference sequence). This CDR3 is built from 17 residues. For the CDR3, the DNA is TGTGCCACCAGCAGAGATTTTGGTACACTAGCCGGAGAGACCCAGTACTTC. It translates to CATSRDFGTLAGETQYF. The full variable domain, with the rest looked up from reference TRBV15 and TRBJ2-5, is DAMVIQNPRYQVTQFGKPVTLSCSQTLNHNVMYWYQQKSSQAPKLLFHYYDKDFNNEADTPDNFQSRRPNTSFCFLDIRSPGLGDTAMYLCATSRDFGTLAGETQYFGPGTRLLVL.

This clone was found a few times. The chain couples TRBV9 to TRBJ2-1; D tentatively reads TRBD1 or TRBD2 (6 bases each). Germline assignment: CDR1 SGDLS and CDR2 YYNGEE. Trimming took off 4 bases at V and 5 bases at J, with 19 bases between the two ends. This CDR3 spans 16 amino acids. The CDR3: CASSTRGLAANNEQFF. CDR3 coding DNA: TGTGCCAGCAGCACTAGGGGGTTAGCGGCTAACAATGAGCAGTTCTTC.

The CDR3 loop reads CASSHHLAGMKDGYTF. The CDR3 region has the DNA TGTGCCAGCAGCCACCACCTGGCGGGGATGAAGGATGGCTACACCTTC. The rearrangement links TRBV4-2 to TRBJ1-2; no firm D call. Germline lookup yields CDR1 LGHNA and CDR2 YNFKEQ. Trimming cost V 3 bases and J 6 bases, with 20 bases left between them. The CDR3 extends over 16 amino acids.

The chain links TRBV29-1 to TRBJ1-6; no clear D. V lost 6 bases and J lost 4, with 10 bases in between. The CDR3 length is 13 residues. CDR1 and CDR2 (germline): SQVTM, ANQGSEA. The CDR3 bases are TGCAGCGTAAAACGGGATTATAATTCACCCCTCCACTTT. Protein product: CSVKRDYNSPLHF.

This clone was seen a few times. The V and J genes are TRBV5-1 and TRBJ1-2; D is unclear. V lost 0 bases to trimming and J lost 6 bases, with 12 bases between them. The CDR3 loop spans 14 amino acids. The germline V gene has CDR1 SGHRS and CDR2 YFSETQ. The DNA for the CDR3 is TGCGCCAGCAGCTTGGGGCAGGCCGTCGATGGCTACACCTTC. Its translation is CASSLGQAVDGYTF.

This sequence joins TRBV7-9 and TRBJ2-5; TRBD1 matches 8 bases. Per germline, CDR1 SEHNR and CDR2 FQNEAQ (reference sequence). This CDR3 is 17 amino acids long. The ends lost 5 bases at V and 5 bases at J; junction bases unmatched: 16. The chain's CDR3 is CASSSPGRTGSRETQYF. The CDR3 DNA sequence: TGTGCCAGCAGCAGTCCCGGACGGACAGGGAGCAGGGAGACCCAGTACTTC.

V and J are TRBV2 and TRBJ2-7; D unresolved. CDR1 and CDR2 from the germline V gene are SNHLY and FYNNEI. Between the trimmed V and J ends, which lost 5 bases and 3 bases, there was a span of 5 bases. The CDR3 is 11 residues long. CDR3 protein: CASSPNYEQYF. The CDR3 DNA follows: TGTGCCAGCAGTCCAAACTACGAGCAGTACTTC. The full variable domain, rest sourced from reference TRBV2 and TRBJ2-7, is EPEVTQTPSHQVTQMGQEVILRCVPISNHLYFYWYRQILGQKVEFLVSFYNNEISEKSEIFDDQFSVERPDGSNFTLKIRSTKLEDSAMYFCASSPNYEQYFGPGTRLTVT.

This clone was observed a handful of times. The chain links TRBV9 to TRBJ2-3, with 7 bases aligning to TRBD2. Germline lookup yields CDR1 SGDLS and CDR2 YYNGEE. The trim removed 4 bases at V and 0 bases at J, leaving 8 bases unmatched. This CDR3 is built from 16 residues. The CDR3 reads CASSSPSGDSTDTQYF. The CDR3 DNA reads as TGTGCCAGCAGCTCACCTAGCGGCGATAGCACAGATACGCAGTATTTT.

V and J are TRBV11-1 and TRBJ2-1, with no clear D. This CDR3 contains 16 residues. With 7 bases removed from V and 0 bases from J, the gap between germline ends came to 16 bases. Germline assignment: CDR1 SGHAT and CDR2 FQDESV (reference sequence). The CDR3 coding sequence is TGTGCCAGCACCCCTGCCAGACTCCTCTCCTACAATGAGCAGTTCTTC. It encodes CASTPARLLSYNEQFF.

The rearrangement joins TRBV12-1 to TRBJ1-6; TRBD1 is the table's D call and was not checked against the DNA. TRBV12-1 is reported as a pseudogene. This CDR3 is built from 19 residues. The CDR3 nucleotides are TGTGCCAGCAGCTCACACCTGACTAGACAGGGCGTTGATAATTCACCCCTCCACTTT. This sequence encodes CASSSHLTRQGVDNSPLHF.

The gene calls are TRBV5-6 and TRBJ1-2, with D perhaps matching TRBD1 (6 bases). V was shortened by 5 bases and J by 2 bases, with 16 bases between the two germline ends. The CDR3 length is 15 residues. CDR1 and CDR2 from the germline V gene are SGHDT and YYEEEE. CDR3 sequence reads: CASRLGQLANYGYTF. The DNA of the CDR3 is TGTGCCAGCAGATTAGGACAGCTAGCCAACTATGGCTACACCTTC. Drawing the rest from reference TRBV5-6 and TRBJ1-2, the complete variable domain is DAGVTQSPTHLIKTRGQQVTLRCSPKSGHDTVSWYQQALGQGPQFIFQYYEEEERQRGNFPDRFSGHQFPNYSSELNVNALLLGDSALYLCASRLGQLANYGYTFGSGTRLTVV.

The CDR3 coding sequence is TGTGCCAGCACCCGGGGGGCGATTACTGAAGCTTTCTTT. It translates to CASTRGAITEAFF. This rearrangement joins TRBV2 to TRBJ1-1, with D perhaps matching TRBD1 (6 bases). CDR1 is SNHLY and CDR2 is FYNNEI in the germline V gene. The CDR3 is 13 amino acids. V gave up 7 bases and J gave up 5 bases, with 14 bases separating them.

This clone has only one observation. This chain links TRBV18 with TRBJ2-7; D remains unclear. CDR3 size: 15 residues. Germline-derived CDR1 and CDR2 are KGHSH and LQKENI. V gave up 3 bases and J gave up 2 bases, with 14 bases separating them. This CDR3 reads CASSPSQSRTYEQYF. The CDR3 DNA follows: TGTGCCAGCTCACCTAGCCAGTCACGCACCTACGAGCAGTACTTC.

This clone was observed once. J is TRBJ1-1 and V is TRBV18, with D possibly being TRBD1 (6 bases). CDR1 is KGHSH and CDR2 is LQKENI in the germline V gene. Trimming cost V 11 bases and J 0 bases, with 13 bases left between them. CDR3 length: 13 residues. Here the CDR3 reads CAGQRGMNTEAFF. CDR3 sequence (DNA): TGTGCCGGACAGCGAGGCATGAACACTGAAGCTTTCTTT.

The gene calls are TRBV5-1 and TRBJ1-5; no clear D. V was clipped by 2 bases and J by 6 bases, with 12 bases between them. Germline CDR1 SGHRS, CDR2 YFSETQ. The CDR3 loop spans 14 amino acids. The CDR3 here is CASSLLGESQPQHF. The CDR3 DNA follows: TGCGCCAGCAGCTTACTTGGGGAGAGTCAGCCCCAGCATTTT.

The rearrangement links TRBV9 to TRBJ2-3, with 7 bases identical to TRBD2. Trimming cost V 3 bases and J 8 bases; bases outside gene matches: 12. This CDR3 has 15 amino acids. CDR1 and CDR2 (germline): SGDLS, YYNGEE. The CDR3 protein is CASSAERDQLRTQYF. The CDR3 DNA sequence: TGTGCCAGCAGCGCCGAGCGGGATCAACTTCGTACGCAGTATTTT.